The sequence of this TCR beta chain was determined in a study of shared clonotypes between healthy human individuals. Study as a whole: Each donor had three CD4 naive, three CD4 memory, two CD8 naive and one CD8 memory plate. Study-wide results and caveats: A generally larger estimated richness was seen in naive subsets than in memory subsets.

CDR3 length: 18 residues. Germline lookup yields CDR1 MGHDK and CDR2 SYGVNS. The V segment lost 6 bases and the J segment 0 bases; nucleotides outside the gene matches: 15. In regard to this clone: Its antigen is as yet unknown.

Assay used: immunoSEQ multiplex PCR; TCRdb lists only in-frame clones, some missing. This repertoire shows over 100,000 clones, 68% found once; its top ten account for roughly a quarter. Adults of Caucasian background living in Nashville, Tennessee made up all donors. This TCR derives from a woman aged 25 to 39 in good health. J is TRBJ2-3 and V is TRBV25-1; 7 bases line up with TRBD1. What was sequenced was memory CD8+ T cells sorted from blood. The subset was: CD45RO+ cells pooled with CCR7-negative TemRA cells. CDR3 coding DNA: TGTGCCAGCAGCCTAAAACCCGGGACAGAAATGAGCACAGATACGCAGTATTTT. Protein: CASSLKPGTEMSTDTQYF.